This TCR beta chain originates from a study of cytomegalovirus exposure and HLA in healthy donors (dated 2017 in TCRdb). Broadly, across the study: An earlier analysis of about 560 of the donors reported 250 to 300 Gb of sequence data and 117 million unique TCR beta sequences obtained from 180 million or so T cells. Among about 410 genotyped donors of the cohort, an average of roughly 230,000 unique TCR beta nucleotide sequences was sequenced per donor, of which 15% to 20% were non-productive. Genome-wide SNP genotypes for about 65% of the 666 donors were used in a later genetic analysis, which treated that subset as a discovery cohort. Donor age, sex, ethnicity and CMV serostatus were compiled alongside the repertoire data. Rather than using new phenotypic data, the later analysis identified candidate immune exposures from TCR beta sequences and from how often those sequences occurred across donors. All discovery cohort repertoires had been generated on a single sequencing platform. An earlier analysis of nearly 600 of the donors applied high-throughput TCR beta sequencing to assess whether each TCR beta V gene segment acted as functional or pseudogenic. HLA typing included class I and class II loci at four-digit resolution. Along with the roughly 700-subject first cohort, a separate validation cohort of more than 90 different subjects was used. The study was designed to test whether signatures of past pathogen exposure could be identified by cataloging public T cell receptors. Because of strong linkage in the cohort, five DR-DQ haplotypes were treated as single units for association and clustering. Of the roughly 410 genotyped donors, 75% to 85% were placed in the genetic ancestry cluster associated with self-reported Caucasian donors. Typing coverage varied by locus: roughly 629-640 donors for A, B, C, DRB1 and DQB1; around 560 for DQA1; over 600 for DPA1; roughly 450 for DPB1. An early release covering roughly 600 HLA-typed donors comprised about 290 gigabases of sequencing data and 65 million to 100 million unique TCR sequences. To study patterns of TCR occurrence, a later analysis re-analyzed previously published TCR beta repertoires from more than 550 donors and added high-resolution HLA genotyping. The T cell repertoires of about 700 subjects were profiled by immunosequencing and related to cytomegalovirus serostatus. The study combined high-throughput TCR immunosequencing, statistical association of individual TCRs with disease status, and machine learning to predict cytomegalovirus infection status. The investigation overall reported the following: It was suggested by the authors that the approach could potentially be generalized to other disease states and immunological phenotypes. A total of 150 to 200 TCR beta chains were listed by the study as associated with cytomegalovirus. Seventeen rarely observed V segments, including chromosome 9 orphons, were excluded from the earlier analysis of almost 600 of the donors because counts were too low. In a later analysis, several top co-occurrence clusters were reported to appear linked to parvovirus B19, influenza, CMV and Epstein-Barr virus. A cluster of highly shared sequence variants was judged likely to be a technical artifact of the sequencing pipeline. The classifier was reported to diagnose cytomegalovirus status with high specificity and sensitivity in both the original cohort and the validation cohort. An earlier analysis of around 600 of the donors showed that most TCR beta V segments appeared in productive rearrangements either about 87% or about 30% of the time, which broadly matched IMGT annotations. Only TCR beta chains were sequenced in this cohort, and the absence of alpha or paired-chain data limited detectable features. The only immune exposure information available for the cohort was CMV serostatus. An association between a missense DCLRE1C variant and V-gene and J-gene trimming of TCR beta chains was found in a later genetic analysis and replicated in an independent cohort. Some IMGT-functional V segments, including TRBV6-2 and TRBV6-3, could not be distinguished by the 87-base-pair reads and were therefore excluded. Sequencing depth was assumed to be roughly uniform across donors in the presence/absence analyses, though that assumption may not hold. Correlated functional status among segregating V segments might reflect linkage disequilibrium, but an unknown experimental factor could not be ruled out. Compared with the approximately 670-donor mean, donors in an Asian-associated ancestry cluster had fewer N-insertions in productive TCRs, according to a later genetic analysis. When HLA alleles, especially DR and DQ, strongly co-occurred, TCR associations were difficult to assign to individual alleles. A further reported finding was that TCR beta sequences accurately predicted the HLA-A and HLA-B alleles for most subjects in the first cohort. In vitro tests confirmed that a few of the cytomegalovirus-associated TCR beta chains recognize cytomegalovirus antigens. Compared with equally common non-associated chains, HLA-associated TCR beta chains in a later analysis were more clonally expanded and had lower generation probabilities. Most TCR sequences were observed very rarely across donors, whereas some public TCRs were present in many individuals. Most CMV-associated TCR beta chains appeared to be HLA-restricted in a later analysis, and the HLA associations seemed to be driven largely by CMV exposure. Because some donors lacked HLA typing at each locus, the association tests relied only on the typed subset. In a later analysis, the rate of TCR association differed among HLA loci, with DRB1 alleles having the most associated TCRs and HLA-C alleles having the fewest. In a later analysis, 15,000 to 20,000 TCR beta sequences were associated with specific HLA alleles at a false discovery rate of 0.05.

Trimming removed 2 bases from V and 2 bases from J, leaving 15 bases between the germline ends. Looking up the germline V gene yields CDR1 SGHTA and CDR2 FQGTGA. Spanning cysteine to phenylalanine, the CDR3 consists of 16 amino acids. The only DNA kept is the CDR3, 48 bases in frame from the first base. Library preparation was by the immunoSEQ multiplex PCR assay. For the multiplex PCR, a mixture combining 60 forward primers for TCR Vbeta segments and 13 reverse primers for TCR Jbeta segments was used. Amplification of the CDR3 region of rearranged TCR beta genes was performed with a multiplex PCR assay on genomic DNA. Amplified TCR beta libraries were sequenced as 87-base-pair reads on the Illumina HiSeq System. Concerning the study's data processing: A later analysis tallied 75 million to 95 million unique TCR beta chains across the 700 or so repertoires, and about 12 million of those chains were shared by two or more donors. Raw reads were error-corrected and collapsed into unique sequences with a nearest-neighbor algorithm that merged closely related sequences to remove PCR and sequencing errors. To assign V, D and J gene segments, CDR3 sequences were aligned to IMGT reference sequences. For a sequence to be retained, a match of at least six nucleotides was required to both a V gene segment and a J gene segment. A rearrangement was called productive if the CDR3 had no stop codons and remained in frame with V and J, and every other rearrangement was called non-productive. Following IMGT convention, CDR3 was defined as the stretch from the second conserved V-encoded cysteine to the conserved J-encoded phenylalanine. Sequences without an unambiguous match to a single V gene segment were excluded from the earlier analysis of several hundred of the donors. An earlier analysis of fewer than 650 of the donors classified V segments as functional when productive rearrangements were above 56.7% and as segregating when the standard deviation between donors was above 5%. A statistical classification framework was built to diagnose cytomegalovirus status from the catalog of TCR beta chain sequences. V and J gene assignment, in a later analysis, came from comparing TCR nucleotide sequences with IMGT/GENE-DB human TR gene sequences. The TCRdist pipeline was used in a later analysis to assign CDR3 sequences and most-parsimonious VDJ recombination scenarios. A later analysis defined each TCR beta chain by its CDR3 amino acid sequence plus V-gene family, and excluded reads lacking a unique V-gene family. A later analysis removed several hundred highly shared, low-generation-probability nucleotide sequences to deal with suspected cross-contamination and a sequencing artifact. In a later analysis, a clonal expansion index for each public chain was calculated from normalized within-repertoire ranks of inferred template counts. Generation probabilities in a later analysis came from a VDJ recombination model fitted to out-of-frame rearrangements, and those results were checked against IGoR. Hypergeometric tests were used in a later analysis to score TCR-TCR, TCR-HLA and TCR-CMV co-occurrence, with a repertoire-size bias correction applied to the TCR pairs. False discovery rates were estimated in a later analysis by permuting HLA or CMV assignments 20 times. In a later analysis, co-occurring TCRs were grouped using DBSCAN, and TCRdist sequence similarity was added for clustering within HLA-allele-positive subsets. For co-occurrence clustering, repertoires with fewer than 30,000 or more than 120,000 public chains were excluded, along with five repertoires with anomalous nucleotide sharing. TCRdb re-hosts the immuneACCESS table, in-frame sequences only. Its copies lack some clones; in the studies checked, an unresolved V gene accounts for under half of them, and the cause for the rest is not known. V, J and clone size were drawn from that table, and D and trimming were deduced from the DNA. The sample table includes approximately 92,000 clones. The top ten hold around 3.6% of the sample.

About this clone itself: What antigen it recognizes has not been identified.

The cohort was made up of about 670 healthy bone marrow donors. At the time of sampling, every cohort member was nominally healthy, though immune exposures that went unrecorded were likely present. The donor tested CMV seronegative and was one of the 352 seronegative cohort members. Every donor gave a peripheral blood sample, and the peripheral blood mononuclear cells from that sample were used for TCR beta sequencing. Genomic DNA extraction from the blood cell samples was performed with the Qiagen DNeasy Blood Extraction Kit. Recombination joined TRBV7-3 with TRBJ1-1, with a weak D call of TRBD1 (5 bases match). Sequences were obtained from PBMCs. The receptor's source is a woman aged 25 to 39 in good health and CMV-seronegative. The sequence in DNA is TGTGCCAGCAGCTTATGGACACTCCAATCCAACACTGAAGCTTTCTTT. Its protein is CASSLWTLQSNTEAFF.